In this sample, the clone carrying this TCR beta chain turned up many times. The CDR3 contains 14 residues. Deletions cut 6 bases from V and 5 bases from J, with 17 bases between. The data were obtained in a study of response to subunit inactivated influenza vaccine. A single record per CDR3 protein comes from TCRdb applying MiXCR to the RT-PCR reads. The repertoire holds about 650,000 distinct CDR3 sequences, with about 15% as singletons. The TCR sequence derives from a man aged 45 to 65 who received an inactivated influenza vaccine. This chain links TRBV12-3 or TRBV12-4 with TRBJ2-7; D unclear. The specimen was PBMCs from blood, collected approximately 13 days after vaccination. CDR3 nucleotides: TGTGCCAGCAGCTTGCTCGTTGAATTTGACGAGCAGTACTTC. Its translation: CASSLLVEFDEQYF.